The present entry profiles one T cell receptor (beta chain) with its context. Its matching antigen is unknown. Germline is not matched at one junction end, which may reflect a read error. Each patient came to thyroid surgery without any prior treatment (of any kind). Original methodology: The distant-metastasis classifier for papillary thyroid cancer was built from CDR3 differences across clinicopathological groups. With MiXCR, TCRdb called clones anew from the PCR reads. The V and J calls shown here were made by TCRdb, not taken from the authors' results. Of about 6,500 clones in the sample, around a third were seen once. This entry comes from a study of metastatic and nonmetastatic thyroid tumors. For the study at large: Comparison of repertoires was carried out across blood and tumor or nodule tissue from malignant and benign thyroid patients.

Germline CDR1 reads SGHAT; CDR2 reads FQNNGV. This CDR3 contains 18 residues. General observations from the study: TCR beta diversity was reportedly significantly higher in malignant thyroid tumors than benign nodules, in blood and tumor.

Sequencing input: tumor tissue. The chain joins TRBV11-2 to TRBJ2-2, with 10 bases aligning to TRBD2. This receptor was identified in a female donor with papillary thyroid cancer or a benign thyroid nodule (not recorded which). Some clones in this sample may be carry-over from other donors' samples. CDR3: CASSLVGLAALNTGEQFF. In DNA form, the CDR3 reads TGTGCCAGCAGCTTAGTTGGACTAGCGGCCCTGAACACCGGCGAGCAGTTTTTT.